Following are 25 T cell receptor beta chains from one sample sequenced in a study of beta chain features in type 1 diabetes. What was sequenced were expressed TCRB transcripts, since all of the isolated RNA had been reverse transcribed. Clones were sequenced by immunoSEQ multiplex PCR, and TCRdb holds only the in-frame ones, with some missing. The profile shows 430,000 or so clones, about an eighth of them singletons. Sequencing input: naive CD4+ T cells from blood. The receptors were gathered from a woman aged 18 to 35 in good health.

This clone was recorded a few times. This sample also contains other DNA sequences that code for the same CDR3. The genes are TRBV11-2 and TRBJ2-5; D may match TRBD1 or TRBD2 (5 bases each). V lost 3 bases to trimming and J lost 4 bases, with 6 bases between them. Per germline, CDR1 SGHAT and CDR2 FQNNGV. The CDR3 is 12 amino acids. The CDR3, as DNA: TGTGCCAGCAGCTTTGGGGGAGAGACCCAGTACTTC. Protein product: CASSFGGETQYF.

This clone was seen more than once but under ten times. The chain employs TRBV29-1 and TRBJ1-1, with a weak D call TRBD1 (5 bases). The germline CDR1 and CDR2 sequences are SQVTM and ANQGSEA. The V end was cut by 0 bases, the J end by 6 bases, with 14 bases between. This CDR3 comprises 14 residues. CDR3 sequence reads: CSVEDPRGGAEAFF. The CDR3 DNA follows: TGCAGCGTTGAAGACCCGAGGGGTGGGGCTGAAGCTTTCTTT.

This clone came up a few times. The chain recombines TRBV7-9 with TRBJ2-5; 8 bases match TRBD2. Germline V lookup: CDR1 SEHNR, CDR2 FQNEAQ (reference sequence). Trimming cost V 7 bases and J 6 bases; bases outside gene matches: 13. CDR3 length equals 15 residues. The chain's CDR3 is CASNPSGGEGKTQYF. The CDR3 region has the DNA TGTGCCAGCAACCCCAGCGGGGGAGAGGGAAAGACCCAGTACTTC.

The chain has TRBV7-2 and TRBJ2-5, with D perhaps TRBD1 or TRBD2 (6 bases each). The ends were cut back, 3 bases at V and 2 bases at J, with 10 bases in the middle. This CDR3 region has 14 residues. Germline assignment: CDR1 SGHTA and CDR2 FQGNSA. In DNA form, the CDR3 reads TGTGCCAGCAGCTTCCAAGGGGGGCAAGAGACCCAGTACTTC. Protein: CASSFQGGQETQYF.

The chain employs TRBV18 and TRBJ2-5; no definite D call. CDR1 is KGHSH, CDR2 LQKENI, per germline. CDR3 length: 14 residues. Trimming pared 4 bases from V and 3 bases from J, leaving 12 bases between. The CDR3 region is CASSRITGEETQYF. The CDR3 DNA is TGTGCCAGCTCACGGATCACTGGAGAAGAGACCCAGTACTTC.

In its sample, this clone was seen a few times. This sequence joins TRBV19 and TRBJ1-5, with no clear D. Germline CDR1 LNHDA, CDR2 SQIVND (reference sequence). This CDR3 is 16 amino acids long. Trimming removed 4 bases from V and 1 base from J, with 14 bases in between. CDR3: CASSRALAQSNQPQHF. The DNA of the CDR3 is TGTGCCAGTAGTAGGGCGTTGGCGCAGAGCAATCAGCCCCAGCATTTT.

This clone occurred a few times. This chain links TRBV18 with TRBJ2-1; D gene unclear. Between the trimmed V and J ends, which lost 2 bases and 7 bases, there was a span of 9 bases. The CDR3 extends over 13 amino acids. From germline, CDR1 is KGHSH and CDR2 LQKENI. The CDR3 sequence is CASSPAVGNEQFF. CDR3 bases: TGTGCCAGCTCACCAGCGGTAGGGAATGAGCAGTTCTTC.

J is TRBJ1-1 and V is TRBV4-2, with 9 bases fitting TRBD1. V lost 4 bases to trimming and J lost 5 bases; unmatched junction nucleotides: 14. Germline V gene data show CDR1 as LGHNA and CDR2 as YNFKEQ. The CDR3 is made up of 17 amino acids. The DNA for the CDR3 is TGTGCCAGCAGCCTACGGGACAGGGCGAGTCGGGGAACTGAAGCTTTCTTT. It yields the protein CASSLRDRASRGTEAFF.

The CDR3 DNA is TGTGCCAGCAGCCCCCGTCGAACCAACCTAAACAATGAGCAGTTCTTC. This sequence encodes CASSPRRTNLNNEQFF. J is TRBJ2-1 and V is TRBV14, with D uncertain. Trimming pared 4 bases from V and 5 bases from J, leaving 18 bases between. Germline CDR1 reads SGHDN; CDR2 reads FVKESK. CDR3 size: 16 residues. Variable domain in full (rest from reference TRBV14 and TRBJ2-1): EAGVTQFPSHSVIEKGQTVTLRCDPISGHDNLYWYRRVMGKEIKFLLHFVKESKQDESGMPNNRFLAERTGGTYSTLKVQPAELEDSGVYFCASSPRRTNLNNEQFFGPGTRLTVL.

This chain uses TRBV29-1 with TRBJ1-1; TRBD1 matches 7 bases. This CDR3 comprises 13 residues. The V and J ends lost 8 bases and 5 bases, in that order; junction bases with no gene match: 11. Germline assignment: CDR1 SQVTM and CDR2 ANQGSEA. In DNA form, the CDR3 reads TGCAGCTGGAGTAGGGGGCAAAGGACTGAAGCTTTCTTT. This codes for CSWSRGQRTEAFF. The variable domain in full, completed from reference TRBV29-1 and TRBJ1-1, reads SAVISQKPSRDICQRGTSLTIQCQVDSQVTMMFWYRQQPGQSLTLIATANQGSEATYESGFVIDKFPISRPNLTFSTLTVSNMSPEDSSIYLCSWSRGQRTEAFFGQGTRLTVV.

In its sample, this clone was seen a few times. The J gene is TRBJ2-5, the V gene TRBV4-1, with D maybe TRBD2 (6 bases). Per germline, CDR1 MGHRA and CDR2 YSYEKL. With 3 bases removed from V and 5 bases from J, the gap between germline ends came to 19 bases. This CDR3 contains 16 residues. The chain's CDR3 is CASSQKAGGAWETQYF. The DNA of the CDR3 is TGCGCCAGCAGCCAGAAGGCCGGAGGGGCCTGGGAGACCCAGTACTTC.

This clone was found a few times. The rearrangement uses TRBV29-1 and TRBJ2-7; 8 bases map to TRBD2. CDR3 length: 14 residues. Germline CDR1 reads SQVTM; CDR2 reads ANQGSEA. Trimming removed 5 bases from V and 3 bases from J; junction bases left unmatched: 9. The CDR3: CSVSVSGKDYEQYF. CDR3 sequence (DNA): TGCAGCGTTAGCGTTAGCGGGAAGGACTACGAGCAGTACTTC.

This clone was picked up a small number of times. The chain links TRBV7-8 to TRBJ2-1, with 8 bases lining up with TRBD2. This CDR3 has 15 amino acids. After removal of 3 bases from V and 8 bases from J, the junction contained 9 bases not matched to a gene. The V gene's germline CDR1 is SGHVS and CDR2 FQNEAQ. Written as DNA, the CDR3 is TGTGCCAGCAGCTTTTACCGGGGGGGGCCGTATGAGCAGTTCTTC. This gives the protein CASSFYRGGPYEQFF.

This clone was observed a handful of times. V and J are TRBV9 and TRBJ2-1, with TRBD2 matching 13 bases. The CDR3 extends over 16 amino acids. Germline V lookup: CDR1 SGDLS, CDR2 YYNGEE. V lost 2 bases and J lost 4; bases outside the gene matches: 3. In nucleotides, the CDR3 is TGTGCCAGCAGCGTTCCGGGACTAGCGGGGTACAATGAGCAGTTCTTC. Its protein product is CASSVPGLAGYNEQFF.

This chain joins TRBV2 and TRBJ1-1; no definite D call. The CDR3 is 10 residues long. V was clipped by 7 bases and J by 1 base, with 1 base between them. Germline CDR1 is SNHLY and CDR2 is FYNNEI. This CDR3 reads CASKNTEAFF. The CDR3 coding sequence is TGTGCCAGCAAGAACACTGAAGCTTTCTTT.

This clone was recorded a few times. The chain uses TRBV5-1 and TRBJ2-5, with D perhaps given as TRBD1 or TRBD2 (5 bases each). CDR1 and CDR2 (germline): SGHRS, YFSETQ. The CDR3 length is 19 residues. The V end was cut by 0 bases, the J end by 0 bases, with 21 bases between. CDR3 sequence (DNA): TGCGCCAGCAGCTTGGTCGTTCTAGGGCTAAGAGGGGACCAAGAGACCCAGTACTTC. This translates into CASSLVVLGLRGDQETQYF.

The CDR3 protein is CASSVGLAGGPYNEQFF. The CDR3 DNA reads TGTGCCAGCAGCGTAGGGCTAGCGGGAGGACCCTACAATGAGCAGTTCTTC. The chain carries TRBV9 and TRBJ2-1; TRBD2 aligns across 11 bases. The CDR3 sequence is 17 residues long. Germline CDR1 is SGDLS and CDR2 is YYNGEE. Germline trimming cut 0 bases from V and 2 bases from J; bases unmatched to any gene: 4.

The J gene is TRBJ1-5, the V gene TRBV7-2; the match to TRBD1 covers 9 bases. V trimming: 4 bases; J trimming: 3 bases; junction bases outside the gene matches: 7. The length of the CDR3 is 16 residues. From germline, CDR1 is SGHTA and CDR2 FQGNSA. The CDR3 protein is CASSSPGQGVNQPQHF. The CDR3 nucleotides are TGTGCCAGCAGCTCCCCGGGACAGGGAGTCAATCAGCCCCAGCATTTT.

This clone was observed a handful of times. The CDR3 region has the DNA TGTGCCAGCAGTTTATTGTCCGGACTAGGCGGCAATGAGCAGTTCTTC. The encoded protein is CASSLLSGLGGNEQFF. The chain couples TRBV28 to TRBJ2-1; 7 nucleotides agree with TRBD2. After removal of 1 base from V and 6 bases from J, the junction contained 9 bases not matched to a gene. CDR3 length: 16 residues. The germline V gene has CDR1 MDHEN and CDR2 SYDVKM.

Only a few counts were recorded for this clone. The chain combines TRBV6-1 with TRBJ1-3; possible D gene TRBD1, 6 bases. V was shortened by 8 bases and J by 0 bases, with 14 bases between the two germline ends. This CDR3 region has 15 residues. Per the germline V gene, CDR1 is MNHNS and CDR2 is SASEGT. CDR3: CASGDRTFSGNTIYF. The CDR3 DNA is TGTGCCAGCGGCGACAGGACCTTCTCTGGAAACACCATATATTTT.

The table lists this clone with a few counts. The CDR3 loop reads CASSPDRDQETQYF. CDR3 DNA: TGTGCCAGCAGCCCAGACAGGGACCAAGAGACCCAGTACTTC. The V and J genes are TRBV7-2 and TRBJ2-5, with 7 bases lining up with TRBD1. The CDR3 covers 14 residues. Germline V gene sequence: CDR1 SGHTA, CDR2 FQGNSA. With V trimmed by 5 bases and J by 0 bases, 3 bases remained unmatched.

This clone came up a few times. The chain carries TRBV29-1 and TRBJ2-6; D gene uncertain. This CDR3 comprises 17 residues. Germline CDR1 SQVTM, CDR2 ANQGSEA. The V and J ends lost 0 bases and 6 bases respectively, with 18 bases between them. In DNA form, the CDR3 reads TGCAGCGTTGAAGATTCTCCTGCCCCTCTGGAGGCCAACGTCCTGACTTTC. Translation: CSVEDSPAPLEANVLTF.

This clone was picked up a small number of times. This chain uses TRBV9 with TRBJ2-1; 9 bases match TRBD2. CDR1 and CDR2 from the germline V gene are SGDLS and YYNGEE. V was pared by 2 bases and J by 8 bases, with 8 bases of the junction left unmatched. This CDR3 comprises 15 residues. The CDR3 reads CASSVLASGVDEQFF. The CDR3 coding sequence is TGTGCCAGCAGCGTTCTGGCTAGCGGGGTGGATGAGCAGTTCTTC.

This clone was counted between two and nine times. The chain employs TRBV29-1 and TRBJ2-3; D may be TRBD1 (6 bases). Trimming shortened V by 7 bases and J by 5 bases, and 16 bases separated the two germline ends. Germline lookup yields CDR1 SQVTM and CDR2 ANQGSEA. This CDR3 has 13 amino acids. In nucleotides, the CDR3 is TGCAGCGCAAACAGGGCTCTCATAGATACGCAGTATTTT. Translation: CSANRALIDTQYF.

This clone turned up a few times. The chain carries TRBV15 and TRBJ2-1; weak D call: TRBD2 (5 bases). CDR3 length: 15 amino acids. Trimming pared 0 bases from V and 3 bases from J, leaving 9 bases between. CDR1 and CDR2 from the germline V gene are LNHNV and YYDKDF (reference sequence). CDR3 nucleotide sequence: TGTGCCACCAGCAGAGATCGCGACTACTACAATGAGCAGTTCTTC. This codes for CATSRDRDYYNEQFF.